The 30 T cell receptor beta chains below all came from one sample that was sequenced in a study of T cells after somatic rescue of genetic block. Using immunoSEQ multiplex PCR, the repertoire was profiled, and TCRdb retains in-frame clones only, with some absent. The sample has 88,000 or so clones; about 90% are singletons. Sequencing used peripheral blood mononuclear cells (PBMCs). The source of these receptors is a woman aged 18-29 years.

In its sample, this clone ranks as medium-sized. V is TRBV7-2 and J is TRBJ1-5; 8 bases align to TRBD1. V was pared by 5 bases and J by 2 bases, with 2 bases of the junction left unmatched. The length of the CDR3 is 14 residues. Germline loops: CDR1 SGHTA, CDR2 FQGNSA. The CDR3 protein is CASSQDRGNQPQHF. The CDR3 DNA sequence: TGTGCCAGCAGCCAGGACAGGGGCAATCAGCCCCAGCATTTT.

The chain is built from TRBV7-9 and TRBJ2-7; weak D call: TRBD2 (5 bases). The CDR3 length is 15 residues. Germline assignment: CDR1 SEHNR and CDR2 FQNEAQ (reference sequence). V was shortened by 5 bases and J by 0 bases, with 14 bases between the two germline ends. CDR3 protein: CASSLTKTVSYEQYF. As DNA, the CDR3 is TGTGCCAGCAGCCTGACTAAGACGGTCTCCTACGAGCAGTACTTC.

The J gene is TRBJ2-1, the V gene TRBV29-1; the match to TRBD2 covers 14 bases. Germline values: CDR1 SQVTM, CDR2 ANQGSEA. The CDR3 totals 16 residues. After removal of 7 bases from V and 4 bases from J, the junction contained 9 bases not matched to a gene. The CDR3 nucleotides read TGCAGCGGGGCCGGGACTAGCGGGAGAGGTTACAATGAGCAGTTCTTC. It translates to CSGAGTSGRGYNEQFF.

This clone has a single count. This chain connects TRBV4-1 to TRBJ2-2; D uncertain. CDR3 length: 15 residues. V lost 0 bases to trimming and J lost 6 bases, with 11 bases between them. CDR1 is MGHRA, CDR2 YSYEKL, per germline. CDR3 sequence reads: CASSQERGLAGELFF. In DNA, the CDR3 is TGCGCCAGCAGCCAAGAACGAGGTTTGGCCGGGGAGCTGTTTTTT.

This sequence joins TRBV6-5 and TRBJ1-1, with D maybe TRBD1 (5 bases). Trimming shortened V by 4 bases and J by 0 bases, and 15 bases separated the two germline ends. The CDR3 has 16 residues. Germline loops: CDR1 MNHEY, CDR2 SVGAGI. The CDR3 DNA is TGTGCCAGCAGTTGGGGCCTCGGAGCTGTGAACACTGAAGCTTTCTTT. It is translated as CASSWGLGAVNTEAFF.

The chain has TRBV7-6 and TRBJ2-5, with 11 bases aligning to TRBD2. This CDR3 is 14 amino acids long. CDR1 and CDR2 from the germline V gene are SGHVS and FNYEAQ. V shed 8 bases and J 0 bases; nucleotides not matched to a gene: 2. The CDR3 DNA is TGTGCCAGCGGTAGCGGGAGGGACCAAGAGACCCAGTACTTC. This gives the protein CASGSGRDQETQYF.

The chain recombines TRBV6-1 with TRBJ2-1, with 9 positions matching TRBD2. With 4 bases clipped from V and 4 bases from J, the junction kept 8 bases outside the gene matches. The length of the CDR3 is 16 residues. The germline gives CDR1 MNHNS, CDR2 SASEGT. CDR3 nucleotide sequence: TGTGCCAGCAGTGCGGCTAGCGGGACCTCTTACAATGAGCAGTTCTTC. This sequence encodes CASSAASGTSYNEQFF.

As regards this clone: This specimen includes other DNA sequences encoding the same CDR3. CDR3 sequence: CASSLSPEQYF. As DNA, the CDR3 is TGTGCCAGCAGCTTATCCCCCGAGCAGTACTTC. The V and J genes are TRBV7-2 and TRBJ2-7; D is unresolved. Trimming pared 2 bases from V and 6 bases from J, leaving 5 bases between. The CDR3 loop spans 11 amino acids. Germline V gene data show CDR1 as SGHTA and CDR2 as FQGNSA.

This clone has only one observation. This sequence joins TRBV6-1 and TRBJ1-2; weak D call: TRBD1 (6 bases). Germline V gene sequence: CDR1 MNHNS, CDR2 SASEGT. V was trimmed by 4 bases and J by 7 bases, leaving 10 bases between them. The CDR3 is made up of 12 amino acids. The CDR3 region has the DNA TGTGCCAGCAGTGCTGCGACAGGTGGCTACACCTTC. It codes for CASSAATGGYTF.

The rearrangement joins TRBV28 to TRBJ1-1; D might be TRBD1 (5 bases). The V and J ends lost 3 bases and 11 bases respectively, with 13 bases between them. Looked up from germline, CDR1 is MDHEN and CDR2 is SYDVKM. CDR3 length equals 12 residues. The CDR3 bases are TGTGCCAGCAGTTTCCCTGGGGGGGTGGCTTTCTTT. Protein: CASSFPGGVAFF.

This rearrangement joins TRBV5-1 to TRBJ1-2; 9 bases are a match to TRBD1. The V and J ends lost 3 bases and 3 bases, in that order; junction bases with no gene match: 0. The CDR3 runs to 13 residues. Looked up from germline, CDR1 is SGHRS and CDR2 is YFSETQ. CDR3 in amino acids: CASSWDRDYGYTF. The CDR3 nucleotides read TGCGCCAGCAGCTGGGACAGGGACTATGGCTACACCTTC.

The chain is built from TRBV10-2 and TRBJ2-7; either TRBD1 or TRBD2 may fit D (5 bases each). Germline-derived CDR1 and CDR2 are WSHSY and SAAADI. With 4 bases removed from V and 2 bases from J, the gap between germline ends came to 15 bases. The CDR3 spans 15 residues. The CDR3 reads CASSVPGPKTYEQYF. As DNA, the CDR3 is TGCGCCAGCAGTGTACCGGGACCGAAAACCTACGAGCAGTACTTC.

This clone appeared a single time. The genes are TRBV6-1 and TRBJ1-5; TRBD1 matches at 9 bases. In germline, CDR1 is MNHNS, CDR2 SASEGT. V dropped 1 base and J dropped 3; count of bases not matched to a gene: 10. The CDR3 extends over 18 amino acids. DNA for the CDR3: TGTGCCAGCAGTGAAGGCAATCCGGGACAGGGCAACAATCAGCCCCAGCATTTT. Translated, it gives CASSEGNPGQGNNQPQHF.

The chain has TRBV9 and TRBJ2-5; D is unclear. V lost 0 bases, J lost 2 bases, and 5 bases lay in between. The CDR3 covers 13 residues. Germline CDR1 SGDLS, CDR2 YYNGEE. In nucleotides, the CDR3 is TGTGCCAGCAGCGTAGACTCACAAGAGACCCAGTACTTC. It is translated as CASSVDSQETQYF.

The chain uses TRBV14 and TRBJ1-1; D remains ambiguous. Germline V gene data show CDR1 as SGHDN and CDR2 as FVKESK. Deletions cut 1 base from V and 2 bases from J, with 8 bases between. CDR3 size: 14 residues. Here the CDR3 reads CASSQAQGNTEAFF. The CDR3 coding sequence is TGTGCCAGCAGCCAAGCTCAAGGAAACACTGAAGCTTTCTTT.

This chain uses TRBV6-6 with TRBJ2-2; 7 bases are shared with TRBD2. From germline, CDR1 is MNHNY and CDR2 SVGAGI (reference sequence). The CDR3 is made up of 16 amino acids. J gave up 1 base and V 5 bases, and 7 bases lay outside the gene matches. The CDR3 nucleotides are TGTGCCAGCAGTACATCTAGCGGAGTGAACACCGGGGAGCTGTTTTTT. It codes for CASSTSSGVNTGELFF.

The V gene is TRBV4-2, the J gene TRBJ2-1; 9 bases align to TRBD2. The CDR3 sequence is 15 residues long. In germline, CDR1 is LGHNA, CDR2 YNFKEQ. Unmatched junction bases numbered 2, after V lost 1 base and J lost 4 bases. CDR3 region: CASSQGTSGYNEQFF. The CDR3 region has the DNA TGTGCCAGCAGCCAAGGAACTAGCGGGTACAATGAGCAGTTCTTC.

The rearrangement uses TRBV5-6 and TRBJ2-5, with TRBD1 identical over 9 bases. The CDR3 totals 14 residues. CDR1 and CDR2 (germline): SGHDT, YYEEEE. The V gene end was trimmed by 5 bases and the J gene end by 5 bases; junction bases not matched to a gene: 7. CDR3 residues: CASSSGTGLETQYF. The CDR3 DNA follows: TGTGCCAGCAGTTCCGGGACAGGGTTGGAGACCCAGTACTTC.

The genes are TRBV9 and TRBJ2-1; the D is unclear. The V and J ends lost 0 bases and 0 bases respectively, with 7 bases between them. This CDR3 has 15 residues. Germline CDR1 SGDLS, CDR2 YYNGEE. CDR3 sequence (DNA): TGTGCCAGCAGCGTAGGGGCGCGCTCCTACAATGAGCAGTTCTTC. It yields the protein CASSVGARSYNEQFF.

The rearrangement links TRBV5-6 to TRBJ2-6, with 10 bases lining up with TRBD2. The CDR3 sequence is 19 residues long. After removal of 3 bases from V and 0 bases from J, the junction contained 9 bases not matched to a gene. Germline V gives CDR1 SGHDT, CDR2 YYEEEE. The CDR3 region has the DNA TGTGCCAGCAGCTCTATTAGCGGGAGGCTTAGCTCTGGGGCCAACGTCCTGACTTTC. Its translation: CASSSISGRLSSGANVLTF.

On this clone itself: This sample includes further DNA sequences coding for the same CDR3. CDR3 residues: CASSFGGSNQPQHF. CDR3 nucleotides: TGTGCCAGCAGTTTTGGCGGGAGCAATCAGCCCCAGCATTTT. The chain joins TRBV27 to TRBJ1-5; D gene unclear. Looked up from germline, CDR1 is MNHEY and CDR2 is SMNVEV (reference sequence). Between the trimmed V and J ends, which lost 3 bases and 1 base, there was a span of 7 bases. The CDR3 is made up of 14 amino acids.

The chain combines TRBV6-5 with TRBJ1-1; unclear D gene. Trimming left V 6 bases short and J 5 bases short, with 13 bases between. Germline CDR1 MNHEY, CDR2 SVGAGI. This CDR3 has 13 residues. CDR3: CASSGRRWTEAFF. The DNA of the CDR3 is TGTGCCAGCAGCGGACGGAGGTGGACTGAAGCTTTCTTT.

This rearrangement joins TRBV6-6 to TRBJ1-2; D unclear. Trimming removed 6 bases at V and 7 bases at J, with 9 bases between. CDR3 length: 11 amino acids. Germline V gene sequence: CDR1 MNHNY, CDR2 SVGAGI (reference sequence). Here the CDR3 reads CASRETPGYTF. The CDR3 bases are TGTGCCAGCAGGGAGACACCTGGCTACACCTTC.

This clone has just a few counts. CDR3 loop: CASSPTLAGEGETQYF. The CDR3 DNA reads as TGCGCCAGCAGCCCCACTCTAGCGGGAGAGGGAGAGACCCAGTACTTC. The rearrangement joins TRBV4-3 to TRBJ2-5; 10 bases agree with TRBD2. From germline, CDR1 is LGHNA and CDR2 YSLEER. The CDR3 consists of 16 residues. V lost 4 bases and J lost 4; bases outside the gene matches: 9.

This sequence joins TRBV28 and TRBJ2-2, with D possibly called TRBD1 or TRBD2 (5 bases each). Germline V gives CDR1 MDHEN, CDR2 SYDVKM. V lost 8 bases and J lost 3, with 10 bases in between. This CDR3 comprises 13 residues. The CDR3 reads CASGTRYTGELFF. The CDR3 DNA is TGTGCCAGCGGGACGAGATACACCGGGGAGCTGTTTTTT.

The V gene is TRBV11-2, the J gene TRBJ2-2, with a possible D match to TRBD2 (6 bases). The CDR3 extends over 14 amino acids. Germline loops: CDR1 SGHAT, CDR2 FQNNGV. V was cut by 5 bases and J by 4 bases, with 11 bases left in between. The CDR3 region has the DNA TGTGCCAGCAGCCCGACTAGGGGCACCGGGGAGCTGTTTTTT. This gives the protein CASSPTRGTGELFF.

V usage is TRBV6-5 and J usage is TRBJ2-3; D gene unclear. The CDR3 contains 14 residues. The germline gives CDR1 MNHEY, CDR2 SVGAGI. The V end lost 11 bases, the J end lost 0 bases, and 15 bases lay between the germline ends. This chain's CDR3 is CAAKARPSTDTQYF. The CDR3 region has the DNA TGTGCCGCGAAGGCCCGACCTAGCACAGATACGCAGTATTTT.

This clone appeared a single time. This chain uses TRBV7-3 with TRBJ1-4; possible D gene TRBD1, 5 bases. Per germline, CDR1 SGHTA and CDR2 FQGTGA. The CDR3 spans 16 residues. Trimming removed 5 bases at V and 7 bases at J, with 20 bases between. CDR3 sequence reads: CASSPDGTLQGEKLFF. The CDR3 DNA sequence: TGTGCCAGCAGCCCCGATGGGACCCTCCAGGGTGAAAAACTGTTTTTT. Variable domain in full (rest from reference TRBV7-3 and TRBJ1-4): GAGVSQTPSNKVTEKGKYVELRCDPISGHTALYWYRQSLGQGPEFLIYFQGTGAADDSGLPNDRFFAVRPEGSVSTLKIQRTERGDSAVYLCASSPDGTLQGEKLFFGSGTQLSVL.

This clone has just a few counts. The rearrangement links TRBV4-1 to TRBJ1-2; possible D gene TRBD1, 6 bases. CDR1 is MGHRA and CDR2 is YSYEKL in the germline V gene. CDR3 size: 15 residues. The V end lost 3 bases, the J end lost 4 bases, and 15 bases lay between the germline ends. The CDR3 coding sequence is TGCGCCAGCAGCCAGACCGGGACCAGGGGCTATGGCTACACCTTC. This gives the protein CASSQTGTRGYGYTF.

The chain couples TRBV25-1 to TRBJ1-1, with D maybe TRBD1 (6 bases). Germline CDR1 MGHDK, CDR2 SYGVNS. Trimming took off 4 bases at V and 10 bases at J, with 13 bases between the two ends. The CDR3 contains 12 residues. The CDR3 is CASSVEGGRAFF. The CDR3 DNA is TGTGCCAGCAGTGTAGAGGGGGGGCGAGCTTTCTTT. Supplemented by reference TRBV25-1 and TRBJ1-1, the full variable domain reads EADIYQTPRYLVIGTGKKITLECSQTMGHDKMYWYQQDPGMELHLIHYSYGVNSTEKGDLSSESTVSRIRTEHFPLTLESARPSHTSQYLCASSVEGGRAFFGQGTRLTVV.